This T cell receptor (beta chain) came from a study of beta chain features in type 1 diabetes. Findings of the study overall: PCR might favor shorter templates, but any such skew would affect patients and controls equally. At VDJ recombination sites, type 1 diabetes patients had fewer insertions and more deleted nucleotides. Within each of all four CD4+ subsets, Type 1 diabetes patients had TCRB CDR3s that were moderately but significantly shorter.

V lost 4 bases to trimming and J lost 1 base, with 12 bases between them. Germline V gene sequence: CDR1 SGHRS, CDR2 YFSETQ. CDR3 size: 15 residues. Based on CD45RO/CCR7/CD25/CD127/CD95/CD27, CD4+ regulatory, stem cell-like memory, naive and central memory cells were sorted. About this clone: Its target is not known.

Expressed TCRB transcripts were sequenced after all isolated RNA was converted to cDNA. Profiling relied on immunoSEQ multiplex PCR, and the TCRdb table lists in-frame clones only, not all of them. The profile covers hundreds of thousands of clones, with around 15% appearing a single time and 0.093% taken by the ten largest. The receptor's source is a man in his late teens or twenties in good health. Sequences were obtained from naive CD4+ T cells from blood. The chain carries TRBV5-1 and TRBJ2-1; D might be TRBD1 (6 bases). The CDR3 DNA follows: TGCGCCAGCAGCATACAGGGTCGGTCCTACAATGAGCAGTTCTTC. This sequence encodes CASSIQGRSYNEQFF.